The 6 T cell receptor beta chains below come from one sample, sequenced in a study of technical replicates of blood from a handful of donors. This table comes from immunoSEQ multiplex PCR, and its TCRdb copy is limited to in-frame clones, with some not included. This sample has approximately 12,000 clones, with around 91% found just once. The sequenced sample consisted of PBMCs. The source is a human donor in good health.

The chain links TRBV10-1 to TRBJ2-5, with a weak D call TRBD2 (6 bases). V shed 0 bases and J shed 1 base, with 6 bases lying between them. Germline values: CDR1 WNHNN, CDR2 SYGVQD (reference sequence). The CDR3 covers 14 residues. DNA for the CDR3: TGCGCCAGCAGTGAGTCGGGAGGCCAAGAGACCCAGTACTTC. Translated, it gives CASSESGGQETQYF.

The chain links TRBV15 to TRBJ2-7, with D possibly being TRBD1 (5 bases). The CDR3 has 14 residues. Germline V gene lookup returns CDR1 LNHNV and CDR2 YYDKDF (reference sequence). Trimming took off 11 bases at V and 0 bases at J, with 17 bases between the two ends. The CDR3: CAASNRIDSYEQYF. For the CDR3, the DNA is TGTGCCGCAAGTAACAGGATCGACTCCTACGAGCAGTACTTC.

The chain combines TRBV5-1 with TRBJ2-3; 9 bases fit TRBD1. The germline gives CDR1 SGHRS, CDR2 YFSETQ. The CDR3 has 14 residues. Trimming cost V 4 bases and J 5 bases; bases outside gene matches: 5. The CDR3 DNA is TGCGCCAGCAGCCCGGACAGGGGTGGAGATACGCAGTATTTT. Translating gives CASSPDRGGDTQYF.

This chain joins TRBV6-4 and TRBJ2-5; TRBD1 might be the D (6 bases). V lost 8 bases and J lost 1, with 11 bases in between. The CDR3 runs to 13 residues. Germline assignment: CDR1 MRHNA and CDR2 SNTAGT. The CDR3 nucleotides read TGTGCCAGCCTGAAGGACAGCCAAGAGACCCAGTACTTC. Translating gives CASLKDSQETQYF.

V usage is TRBV29-1 and J usage is TRBJ2-5; D perhaps matches TRBD2 (6 bases). The germline V gene has CDR1 SQVTM and CDR2 ANQGSEA. The V gene lost 6 bases and the J gene lost 2 bases, with 13 bases spanning the gap. This CDR3 has 13 amino acids. As DNA, the CDR3 is TGCAGCGTCGCCCAGAGCGGGCAAGAGACCCAGTACTTC. It is translated as CSVAQSGQETQYF.

This chain connects TRBV2 to TRBJ2-7, with 8 nucleotides matching TRBD2. Germline lookup yields CDR1 SNHLY and CDR2 FYNNEI. This CDR3 has 15 amino acids. After removal of 3 bases from V and 2 bases from J, the junction contained 6 bases not matched to a gene. The CDR3 protein is CASSESVSGAYEQYF. CDR3 nucleotides: TGTGCCAGCAGTGAGTCCGTTAGCGGGGCCTACGAGCAGTACTTC.